Presented here are 20 T cell receptor beta chains from one specimen sequenced in a study of beta chain features in type 1 diabetes. Expressed TCRB transcripts were sequenced after all isolated RNA was converted to cDNA. Generated by immunoSEQ multiplex PCR, the TCRdb table keeps only in-frame clones and is missing some. Seen here are under 950,000 clones, roughly 16% observed once, and the top ten hold 0.02% to 0.025%. The specimen sequenced was naive CD4+ T cells from blood. The source of these receptors is a woman aged 18-29 years in good health.

In this sample, this clone turned up a few times. V is TRBV10-3 and J is TRBJ2-2, with D uncertain. Germline V gene data show CDR1 as ENHRY and CDR2 as SYGVKD. The V gene lost 7 bases and the J gene lost 7 bases, with 13 bases spanning the gap. This CDR3 has 13 residues. This CDR3 is CAITKNSYGELFF. The DNA of the CDR3 is TGTGCCATCACCAAGAACAGCTACGGGGAGCTGTTTTTT.

The chain joins TRBV5-1 to TRBJ2-7; D gene uncertain. Germline V gives CDR1 SGHRS, CDR2 YFSETQ. The V and J ends lost 4 bases and 3 bases respectively, with 14 bases between them. CDR3 size: 14 residues. The CDR3 DNA is TGCGCCAGCAGCACCTCCGGCCGACTCTACGAGCAGTACTTC. Its translation: CASSTSGRLYEQYF. The variable domain in full, with the rest retrieved from reference TRBV5-1 and TRBJ2-7, is KAGVTQTPRYLIKTRGQQVTLSCSPISGHRSVSWYQQTPGQGLQFLFEYFSETQRNKGNFPGRFSGRQFSNSRSEMNVSTLELGDSALYLCASSTSGRLYEQYFGPGTRLTVT.

The chain employs TRBV5-1 and TRBJ2-7; D perhaps matches TRBD2 (5 bases). This CDR3 spans 15 amino acids. V lost 4 bases to trimming and J lost 5 bases, with 19 bases between them. Germline values: CDR1 SGHRS, CDR2 YFSETQ. The CDR3 DNA reads as TGCGCCAGCAGCCCCTCGAGGATGGGAGTTCACGAGCAGTACTTC. Encoded protein: CASSPSRMGVHEQYF.

The gene calls are TRBV9 and TRBJ2-1, with TRBD1 as a possible D gene (5 bases). The ends were cut back, 0 bases at V and 5 bases at J, with 24 bases in the middle. The V gene's germline CDR1 is SGDLS and CDR2 YYNGEE. The CDR3 spans 19 residues. CDR3 residues: CASSVGLTGLRGFHNEQFF. CDR3 nucleotide sequence: TGTGCCAGCAGCGTAGGCCTAACAGGTCTAAGGGGCTTCCACAATGAGCAGTTCTTC.

This sequence joins TRBV6-5 and TRBJ2-1; D ambiguous. From germline, CDR1 is MNHEY and CDR2 SVGAGI. The CDR3 spans 12 residues. With 10 bases removed from V and 9 bases from J, the gap between germline ends came to 16 bases. CDR3 sequence: CATGPGFTEQFF. For the CDR3, the DNA is TGTGCCACTGGGCCAGGCTTCACTGAGCAGTTCTTC.

This clone occurred a few times. The rearrangement links TRBV6-6 to TRBJ2-7, with TRBD1 identical over 8 bases. The V gene end was trimmed by 0 bases and the J gene end by 5 bases; junction bases not matched to a gene: 3. CDR3 size: 14 residues. Germline loops: CDR1 MNHNY, CDR2 SVGAGI (reference sequence). The CDR3 DNA reads TGTGCCAGCAGTTACTCGCACAGGGGGGACGAGCAGTACTTC. Encoded protein: CASSYSHRGDEQYF.

This clone has a handful of counts. Germline and junction disagree at one end, which may indicate a read error. The chain recombines TRBV5-6 with TRBJ2-3, with D perhaps matching TRBD1 (6 bases). The CDR3 is made up of 12 amino acids. The germline V gene encodes CDR1 SGHDT and CDR2 YYEEEE. The CDR3 loop reads CASSLAGTLENF. The DNA of the CDR3 is TGTGCCAGCAGCTTGGCTGGGACACTGGAGAATTTT.

The V and J genes are TRBV7-9 and TRBJ2-7, with D maybe TRBD2 (6 bases). The CDR3 has 13 amino acids. Germline lookup yields CDR1 SEHNR and CDR2 FQNEAQ (reference sequence). Trimming took off 7 bases at V and 4 bases at J, with 14 bases between the two ends. CDR3 bases: TGTGCCAGCACCCTCTCCGGGGGTTACGAGCAGTACTTC. Amino acids: CASTLSGGYEQYF.

The gene calls are TRBV5-1 and TRBJ2-5; D is possibly TRBD2 (6 bases). The V and J ends lost 4 bases and 2 bases respectively, with 9 bases between them. The length of the CDR3 is 13 residues. Germline V gives CDR1 SGHRS, CDR2 YFSETQ. In DNA form, the CDR3 reads TGCGCCAGCAGCGTGGCGGGACAAGAGACCCAGTACTTC. As protein: CASSVAGQETQYF.

The rearrangement joins TRBV28 to TRBJ1-4; no firm D call. The CDR3 length is 15 residues. Between the trimmed V and J ends, which lost 5 bases and 4 bases, there was a span of 14 bases. Germline V lookup: CDR1 MDHEN, CDR2 SYDVKM. This CDR3 reads CASSLVGQSNEKLFF. The CDR3 nucleotides read TGTGCCAGCAGTCTAGTCGGCCAGAGTAATGAAAAACTGTTTTTT.

This chain uses TRBV20-1 with TRBJ2-1; D may correspond to TRBD1 or TRBD2 (5 bases each). The CDR3 sequence is 11 residues long. V lost 5 bases and J 10 bases, leaving 12 bases between the germline ends. Germline V gene lookup returns CDR1 DFQATT and CDR2 SNEGSKA (reference sequence). CDR3 region: CSAGTAKEQFF. Here the CDR3 DNA reads TGCAGTGCTGGGACCGCAAAGGAGCAGTTCTTC.

This clone was detected only a few times. The CDR3 DNA follows: TGTGCCAGCAGCGCTGCCTACACAGATACGCAGTATTTT. Protein sequence: CASSAAYTDTQYF. This rearrangement joins TRBV7-3 to TRBJ2-3; no reliable D call. V was trimmed by 5 bases and J by 2 bases, leaving 8 bases between them. The CDR3 loop spans 13 amino acids. Germline loops: CDR1 SGHTA, CDR2 FQGTGA.

This clone was seen only once. The gene calls are TRBV6-5 and TRBJ2-5, with 9 nucleotides matching TRBD1. The J call may be incorrect, as the DNA end agrees better with TRBJ2-7. This CDR3 spans 14 amino acids. CDR1 and CDR2 from the germline V gene are MNHEY and SVGAGI. For the CDR3, the DNA is TGTGCCTCGAGACAGGGGGAGGCCTTATTCGAGCAGTACTTC. This gives the protein CASRQGEALFEQYF.

V gene TRBV18 combines with J gene TRBJ2-5; 7 bases align to TRBD1. Germline trimming cut 3 bases from V and 0 bases from J; bases unmatched to any gene: 4. There are 15 residues in the CDR3. The germline gives CDR1 KGHSH, CDR2 LQKENI. In DNA, the CDR3 is TGTGCCAGCTCACCCCGGACAGGCGACCAAGAGACCCAGTACTTC. Its protein product is CASSPRTGDQETQYF.

This clone has a single count. CDR3 sequence: CASRESAGGWYEQYF. The CDR3 DNA reads as TGTGCCAGTAGGGAATCGGCGGGAGGGTGGTACGAGCAGTACTTC. V usage is TRBV19 and J usage is TRBJ2-7; 9 bases are a match to TRBD2. CDR3 size: 15 residues. The J segment lost 4 bases and the V segment lost 6 bases, leaving 10 bases of the junction unmatched. CDR1 is LNHDA, CDR2 SQIVND, per germline (reference sequence).

There are a few counts of this clone. The J gene is TRBJ2-7, the V gene TRBV15; 11 nucleotides align to TRBD2. The CDR3 loop spans 16 amino acids. The V segment lost 2 bases and the J segment 2 bases; nucleotides outside the gene matches: 5. Germline V gives CDR1 LNHNV, CDR2 YYDKDF (reference sequence). The CDR3 DNA reads TGTGCCACCAGCAGAACTAGCGGGAGCCTTACCTACGAGCAGTACTTC. Translating it yields CATSRTSGSLTYEQYF.

The chain links TRBV11-2 to TRBJ2-5, with D possibly being TRBD1 or TRBD2 (5 bases each). Germline V CDR1 and CDR2: SGHAT, FQNNGV. This CDR3 spans 14 amino acids. V lost 5 bases and J 6 bases, leaving 16 bases between the germline ends. The CDR3 nucleotides read TGTGCCAGCAGCCCCGGGACGCTCAGTCAGACCCAGTACTTC. Amino acid sequence: CASSPGTLSQTQYF. The full variable domain, its missing parts supplied by reference TRBV11-2 and TRBJ2-5, is EAGVAQSPRYKIIEKRQSVAFWCNPISGHATLYWYQQILGQGPKLLIQFQNNGVVDDSQLPKDRFSAERLKGVDSTLKIQPAKLEDSAVYLCASSPGTLSQTQYFGPGTRLLVL.

The gene calls are TRBV27 and TRBJ1-5; D is perhaps TRBD1 (5 bases). The CDR3 extends over 20 amino acids. The V gene lost 7 bases and the J gene lost 0 bases, with 28 bases spanning the gap. Germline V lookup: CDR1 MNHEY, CDR2 SMNVEV (reference sequence). CDR3 in DNA: TGTGCCAGCAAGCGCGCCGAAGCAGGGTACAACTTCTCTAGCAATCAGCCCCAGCATTTT. It specifies CASKRAEAGYNFSSNQPQHF.

The J gene is TRBJ2-1, the V gene TRBV28; D is possibly TRBD2 (5 bases). Germline V CDR1 and CDR2: MDHEN, SYDVKM. V was pared by 9 bases and J by 7 bases, with 16 bases between. The CDR3 is 13 amino acids. This CDR3 reads CASSLDWPNEQFF. In nucleotides, the CDR3 is TGTGCCAGTTCGCTGGACTGGCCTAATGAGCAGTTCTTC.

In its sample, this clone was seen a few times. The chain recombines TRBV4-3 with TRBJ1-2; weak D call: TRBD1 (5 bases). The V gene's germline CDR1 is LGHNA and CDR2 YSLEER. The V and J ends lost 0 bases and 8 bases respectively, with 16 bases between them. The CDR3 covers 15 residues. CDR3 bases: TGCGCCAGCAGCCAAGATGTCGGGGGATCGGAAGGCTACACCTTC. This sequence encodes CASSQDVGGSEGYTF.